Here is one T cell receptor (beta chain) with its context. The data are from a study of blood T cells in healthy people across ages. Background on the study: The capture of about one barcoded beta molecule per two T cells was achieved by template switching.

Combining a sample-barcoded 5' primer with a J-beta primer mix, a second PCR ran for 7 to 11 cycles. Carrying 12 random nucleotides, a template-switch adaptor labeled each individual cDNA molecule. TCRdb itself ran the 5' RACE reads through MiXCR, one entry per CDR3 protein. The sample has 1.5 million to 2 million distinct CDR3 sequences, approximately 40% seen once. The germline V gene has CDR1 SGHVS and CDR2 FQNEAQ. The CDR3 consists of 14 residues. Trimming left V 4 bases short and J 3 bases short, with 12 bases between. The TCR originated in a human donor in good health. The sequenced material came from blood. The chain couples TRBV7-8 to TRBJ1-2, with a tentative D call TRBD1 (5 bases). CDR3 protein: CASSSAGFDYGYTF. The CDR3, as DNA: TGTGCCAGCAGCTCCGCAGGGTTCGACTATGGCTACACCTTC.